This T cell receptor beta chain was retrieved from a study of T cells in Graves' hyperthyroidism and ophthalmopathy. CDR3 length: 16 amino acids. In germline, CDR1 is SNHLY, CDR2 FYNNEI. Trimming took 2 bases from V and 5 from J; bases not matched to a gene: 7. Researchers amplified the TCR beta CDR3 regions from RNA transcripts. TCR CDR3 regions were first amplified by RT-PCR with HTBI primers. MiXCR, run by TCRdb on the multiplex PCR reads, gives a single entry per CDR3 protein. The sample gives approximately 610,000 distinct CDR3 sequences, around 15% of which show up once; roughly 4.5% is in the top ten. This clonotype was counted a few times.

The receptor was derived from a woman aged 35 to 49 with Graves' ophthalmopathy. The V gene is TRBV2, the J gene TRBJ2-1; 9 bases are a match to TRBD2. The source material was blood. The CDR3 sequence is CASSEPAGGLNNEQFF. In DNA, the CDR3 is TGTGCCAGCAGTGAACCAGCGGGAGGACTAAACAATGAGCAGTTCTTC.